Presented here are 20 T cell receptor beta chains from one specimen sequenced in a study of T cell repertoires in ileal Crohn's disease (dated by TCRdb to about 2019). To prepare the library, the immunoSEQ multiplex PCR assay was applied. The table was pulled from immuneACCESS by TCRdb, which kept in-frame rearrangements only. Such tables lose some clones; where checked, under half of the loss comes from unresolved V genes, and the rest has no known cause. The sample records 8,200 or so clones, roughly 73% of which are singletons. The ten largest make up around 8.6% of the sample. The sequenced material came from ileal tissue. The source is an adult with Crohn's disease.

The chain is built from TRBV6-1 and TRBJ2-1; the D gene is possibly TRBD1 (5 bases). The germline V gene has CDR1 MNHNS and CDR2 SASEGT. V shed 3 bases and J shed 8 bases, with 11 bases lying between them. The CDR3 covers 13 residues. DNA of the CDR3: TGTGCCAGCAGTGACAGGGATGGCGATGAGCAGTTCTTC. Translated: CASSDRDGDEQFF.

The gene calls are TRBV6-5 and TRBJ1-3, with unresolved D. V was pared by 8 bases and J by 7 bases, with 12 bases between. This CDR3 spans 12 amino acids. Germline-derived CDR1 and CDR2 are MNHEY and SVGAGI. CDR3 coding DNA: TGTGCCAGCTGCAGAGGAAGGAACACCATATATTTT. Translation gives CASCRGRNTIYF.

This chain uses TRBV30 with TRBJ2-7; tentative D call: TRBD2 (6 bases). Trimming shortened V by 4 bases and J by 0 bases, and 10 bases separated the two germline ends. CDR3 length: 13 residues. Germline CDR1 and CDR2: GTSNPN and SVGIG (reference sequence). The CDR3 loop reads CAWTGGTSYEQYF. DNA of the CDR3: TGTGCCTGGACCGGGGGTACCTCCTACGAGCAGTACTTC.

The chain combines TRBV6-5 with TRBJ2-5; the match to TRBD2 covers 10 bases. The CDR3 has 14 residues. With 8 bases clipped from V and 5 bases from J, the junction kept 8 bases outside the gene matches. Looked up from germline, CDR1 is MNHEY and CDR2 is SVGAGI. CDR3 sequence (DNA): TGTGCCAGCCGTAGCGGGGGGCTAGGGGAGACCCAGTACTTC. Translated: CASRSGGLGETQYF.

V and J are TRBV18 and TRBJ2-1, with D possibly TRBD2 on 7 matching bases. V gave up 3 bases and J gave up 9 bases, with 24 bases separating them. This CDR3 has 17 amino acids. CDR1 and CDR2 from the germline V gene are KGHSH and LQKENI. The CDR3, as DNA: TGTGCCAGCTCACCGATACGGCAGCGGGGCCAGGGGAGTGAGCAGTTCTTC. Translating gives CASSPIRQRGQGSEQFF.

The CDR3 DNA reads TGTGCCAGCAGCTTGGAAGCGGGGGAGCTCCAAGAGACCCAGTACTTC. The encoded protein is CASSLEAGELQETQYF. The chain employs TRBV5-4 and TRBJ2-5, with 8 bases that match TRBD2. The junction had 5 bases not matched to a gene; V was cut back by 0 bases and J by 1 base. Germline loops: CDR1 SGHNT, CDR2 YYREEE (reference sequence). This CDR3 has 16 residues.

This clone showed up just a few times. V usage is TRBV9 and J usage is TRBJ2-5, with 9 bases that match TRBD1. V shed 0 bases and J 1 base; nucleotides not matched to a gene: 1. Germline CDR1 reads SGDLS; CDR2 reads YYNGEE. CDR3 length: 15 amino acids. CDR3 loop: CASSVGDRAQETQYF. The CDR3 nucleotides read TGTGCCAGCAGCGTAGGGGACAGGGCCCAAGAGACCCAGTACTTC.

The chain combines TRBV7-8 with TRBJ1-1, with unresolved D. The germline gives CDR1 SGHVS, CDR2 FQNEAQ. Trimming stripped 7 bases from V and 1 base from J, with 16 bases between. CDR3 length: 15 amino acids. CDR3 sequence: CASNKLGTSNTEAFF. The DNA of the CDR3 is TGTGCCAGCAACAAATTGGGCACTTCGAACACTGAAGCTTTCTTT.

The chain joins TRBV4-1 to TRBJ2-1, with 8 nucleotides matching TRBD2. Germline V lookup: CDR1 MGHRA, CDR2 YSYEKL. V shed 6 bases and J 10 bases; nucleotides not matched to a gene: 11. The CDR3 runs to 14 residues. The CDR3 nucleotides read TGCGCCAGCAGGTCGGTCGGGGGGGGAGGGGAGCAGTTCTTC. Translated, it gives CASRSVGGGGEQFF.

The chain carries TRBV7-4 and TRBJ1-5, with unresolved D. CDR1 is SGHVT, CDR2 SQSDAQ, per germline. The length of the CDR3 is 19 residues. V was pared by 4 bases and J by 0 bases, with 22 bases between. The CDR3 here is CASSSRQRPAAYSNQPQHF. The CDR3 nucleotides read TGTGCCAGCAGCTCCCGGCAGAGGCCCGCTGCTTATAGCAATCAGCCCCAGCATTTT.

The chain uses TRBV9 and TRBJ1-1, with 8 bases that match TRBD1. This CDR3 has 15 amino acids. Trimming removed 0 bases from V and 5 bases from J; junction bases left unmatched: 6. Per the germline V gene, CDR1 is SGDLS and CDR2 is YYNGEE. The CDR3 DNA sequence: TGTGCCAGCAGCGTAGGACCAGGGGGCCGGACTGAAGCTTTCTTT. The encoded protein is CASSVGPGGRTEAFF.

The CDR3 loop is CASSTASGGTDTQYF. In DNA form, the CDR3 reads TGTGCCAGCAGCACCGCTAGCGGGGGGACAGATACGCAGTATTTT. The chain couples TRBV7-2 to TRBJ2-3; 11 bases agree with TRBD2. V trimming: 5 bases; J trimming: 3 bases; junction bases outside the gene matches: 4. CDR1 is SGHTA, CDR2 FQGNSA, per germline. The CDR3 has 15 amino acids. Full variable domain (remainder filled in from reference TRBV7-2 and TRBJ2-3): GAGVSQSPSNKVTEKGKDVELRCDPISGHTALYWYRQSLGQGLEFLIYFQGNSAPDKSGLPSDRFSAERTGGSVSTLTIQRTQQEDSAVYLCASSTASGGTDTQYFGPGTRLTVL.

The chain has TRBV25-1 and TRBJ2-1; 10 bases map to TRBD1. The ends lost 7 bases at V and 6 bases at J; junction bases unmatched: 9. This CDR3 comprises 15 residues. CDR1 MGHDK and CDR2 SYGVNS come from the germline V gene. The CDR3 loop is CASTKPGTGVNEQFF. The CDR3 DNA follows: TGTGCCAGCACCAAACCCGGGACAGGGGTCAATGAGCAGTTCTTC. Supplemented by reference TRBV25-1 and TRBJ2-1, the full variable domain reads EADIYQTPRYLVIGTGKKITLECSQTMGHDKMYWYQQDPGMELHLIHYSYGVNSTEKGDLSSESTVSRIRTEHFPLTLESARPSHTSQYLCASTKPGTGVNEQFFGPGTRLTVL.

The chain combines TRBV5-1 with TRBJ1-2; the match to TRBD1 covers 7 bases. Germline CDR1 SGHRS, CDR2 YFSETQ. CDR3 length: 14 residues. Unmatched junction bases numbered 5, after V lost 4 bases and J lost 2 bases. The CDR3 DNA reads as TGCGCCAGCAGCCCCGAGGGGGCCAACTATGGCTACACCTTC. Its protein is CASSPEGANYGYTF. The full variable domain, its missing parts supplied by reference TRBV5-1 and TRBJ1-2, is KAGVTQTPRYLIKTRGQQVTLSCSPISGHRSVSWYQQTPGQGLQFLFEYFSETQRNKGNFPGRFSGRQFSNSRSEMNVSTLELGDSALYLCASSPEGANYGYTFGSGTRLTVV.

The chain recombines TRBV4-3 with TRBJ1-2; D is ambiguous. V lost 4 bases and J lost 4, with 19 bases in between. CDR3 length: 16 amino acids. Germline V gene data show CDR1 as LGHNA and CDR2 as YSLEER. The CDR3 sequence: CASSPSGGYSGYGYTF. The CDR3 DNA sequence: TGCGCCAGCAGCCCCTCAGGAGGGTACAGTGGCTATGGCTACACCTTC.

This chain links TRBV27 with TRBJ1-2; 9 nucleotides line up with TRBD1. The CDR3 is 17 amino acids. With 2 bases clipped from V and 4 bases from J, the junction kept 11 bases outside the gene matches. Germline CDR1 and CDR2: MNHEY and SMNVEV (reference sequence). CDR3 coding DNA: TGTGCCAGCAGTTTAGATGGGACAGGGTGGAATACCTATGGCTACACCTTC. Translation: CASSLDGTGWNTYGYTF.

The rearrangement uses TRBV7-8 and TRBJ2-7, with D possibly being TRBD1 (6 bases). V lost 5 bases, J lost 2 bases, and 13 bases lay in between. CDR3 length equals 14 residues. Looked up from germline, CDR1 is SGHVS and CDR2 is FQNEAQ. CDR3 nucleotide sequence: TGTGCCAGCAGCCGGACAGCACCTGCCTACGAGCAGTACTTC. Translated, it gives CASSRTAPAYEQYF.

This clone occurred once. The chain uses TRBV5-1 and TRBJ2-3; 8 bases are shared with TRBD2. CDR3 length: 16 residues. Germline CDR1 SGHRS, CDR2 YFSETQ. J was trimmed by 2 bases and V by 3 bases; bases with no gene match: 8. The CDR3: CASSSGGAGYTDTQYF. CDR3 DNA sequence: TGCGCCAGCAGCTCCGGGGGGGCAGGTTACACAGATACGCAGTATTTT.

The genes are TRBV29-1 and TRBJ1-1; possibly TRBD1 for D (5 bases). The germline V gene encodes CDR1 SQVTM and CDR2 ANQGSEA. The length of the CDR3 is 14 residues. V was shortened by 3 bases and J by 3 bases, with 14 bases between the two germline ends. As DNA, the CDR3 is TGCAGCGTTGAGGCAGGGCGGAAGGACACTGAAGCTTTCTTT. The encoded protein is CSVEAGRKDTEAFF.

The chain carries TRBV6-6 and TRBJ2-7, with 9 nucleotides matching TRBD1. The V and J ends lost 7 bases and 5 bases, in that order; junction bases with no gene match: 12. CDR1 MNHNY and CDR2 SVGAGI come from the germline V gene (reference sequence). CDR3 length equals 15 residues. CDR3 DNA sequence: TGTGCCAGCACACTTTCCGGGACAGGGACTGACGAGCAGTACTTC. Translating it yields CASTLSGTGTDEQYF.